These 28 T cell receptor beta chains came from one sample sequenced in a study of blood T cell repertoires in COVID-19. Here immunoSEQ multiplex PCR was the method, and the copy in TCRdb shows in-frame clones only, minus some. The sample has roughly 80,000 clones; around 88% are singletons. The sequenced sample consisted of peripheral blood. These receptors all stem from a woman aged 55-70 years with acute or convalescent COVID-19.

This clone occurred a few times. The V gene is TRBV7-9, the J gene TRBJ2-7, with D maybe TRBD1 (7 bases). Trimming took off 5 bases at V and 3 bases at J, with 14 bases between the two ends. This CDR3 is 14 amino acids long. The V gene's germline CDR1 is SEHNR and CDR2 FQNEAQ (reference sequence). The CDR3 loop reads CASSAGQTIYEQYF. CDR3 sequence (DNA): TGTGCCAGCAGCGCGGGACAGACTATCTACGAGCAGTACTTC.

The chain couples TRBV7-2 to TRBJ1-3; 10 positions agree with TRBD1. The V segment lost 5 bases and the J segment 3 bases; nucleotides outside the gene matches: 4. The CDR3 loop spans 15 amino acids. The germline V gene encodes CDR1 SGHTA and CDR2 FQGNSA. The CDR3 bases are TGTGCCAGCAGCCCCAGGACAGGGGGTGGAAACACCATATATTTT. Encoded protein: CASSPRTGGGNTIYF.

V is TRBV7-9 and J is TRBJ2-1; TRBD2 matches at 7 bases. The V gene end was trimmed by 4 bases and the J gene end by 0 bases; junction bases not matched to a gene: 12. This CDR3 region has 18 residues. Germline CDR1 SEHNR, CDR2 FQNEAQ (reference sequence). The CDR3 here is CASSSPSRGESSYNEQFF. CDR3 sequence (DNA): TGTGCCAGCAGCTCCCCCTCTCGGGGGGAGAGCTCCTACAATGAGCAGTTCTTC.

The chain recombines TRBV5-1 with TRBJ2-1; D is possibly TRBD1 (6 bases). This CDR3 is built from 15 residues. Trimming left V 4 bases short and J 3 bases short, with 14 bases between. Germline CDR1 reads SGHRS; CDR2 reads YFSETQ. In nucleotides, the CDR3 is TGCGCCAGCAGCGGGCGTGAGGGGGTCTACAATGAGCAGTTCTTC. Residues: CASSGREGVYNEQFF.

The rearrangement links TRBV18 to TRBJ1-2; D gene unclear. The length of the CDR3 is 15 residues. Germline-derived CDR1 and CDR2 are KGHSH and LQKENI. Deletions cut 1 base from V and 2 bases from J, with 11 bases between. The CDR3 reads CASSPQSEQNYGYTF. CDR3 nucleotides: TGTGCCAGCTCACCACAATCGGAACAGAACTATGGCTACACCTTC. Full variable domain (missing parts from reference TRBV18 and TRBJ1-2): NAGVMQNPRHLVRRRGQEARLRCSPMKGHSHVYWYRQLPEEGLKFMVYLQKENIIDESGMPKERFSAEFPKEGPSILRIQQVVRGDSAAYFCASSPQSEQNYGYTFGSGTRLTVV.

V usage is TRBV5-4 and J usage is TRBJ2-5; 11 bases fit TRBD2. The J segment lost 2 bases and the V segment lost 3 bases, leaving 3 bases of the junction unmatched. Germline V gene data show CDR1 as SGHNT and CDR2 as YYREEE (reference sequence). The CDR3 extends over 15 amino acids. CDR3 loop: CASSWGTSGQETQYF. For the CDR3, the DNA is TGTGCCAGCAGCTGGGGGACTAGCGGTCAAGAGACCCAGTACTTC.

V is TRBV27 and J is TRBJ1-2, with 7 bases matching TRBD1. CDR3 size: 11 residues. Trimming at V came to 6 bases and at J to 8 bases, leaving 3 bases not matched to a gene. Germline lookup yields CDR1 MNHEY and CDR2 SMNVEV (reference sequence). The CDR3 DNA is TGTGCCAGCAGAGACAGGGAAGGCTACACCTTC. This sequence encodes CASRDREGYTF.

V and J are TRBV6-2 or TRBV6-3 and TRBJ1-2; TRBD1 agrees at 8 bases. The length of the CDR3 is 14 residues. Per germline, CDR1 MNHEY and CDR2 SVGEGT. The V gene end was trimmed by 2 bases and the J gene end by 8 bases; junction bases not matched to a gene: 7. In DNA form, the CDR3 reads TGTGCCAGCAGTTACGCGACAGGGGCACAGGGCTACACCTTC. Protein product: CASSYATGAQGYTF.

V is TRBV10-3 and J is TRBJ1-1, with D possibly being TRBD1 (5 bases). The CDR3 covers 14 residues. V was cut by 3 bases and J by 6 bases, with 14 bases left in between. Germline V lookup: CDR1 ENHRY, CDR2 SYGVKD. Written as DNA, the CDR3 is TGTGCCATCAGTGAATCAGGGCAGAGAGCTGAAGCTTTCTTT. Its translation is CAISESGQRAEAFF.

This clone is a singleton in its sample. This chain joins TRBV9 and TRBJ1-5, with D possibly being TRBD1 (6 bases). The germline CDR1 and CDR2 sequences are SGDLS and YYNGEE. The V gene lost 0 bases and the J gene lost 9 bases, with 13 bases spanning the gap. The CDR3 consists of 14 residues. CDR3 amino acids: CASSVGGRGLPQHF. In DNA form, the CDR3 reads TGTGCCAGCAGCGTAGGGGGCAGGGGTTTGCCCCAGCATTTT.

J is TRBJ2-7 and V is TRBV3-1 (or the pseudogene TRBV3-2), with 9 positions matching TRBD1. V dropped 4 bases and J dropped 5; count of bases not matched to a gene: 3. Looked up from germline, CDR1 is LGHDT and CDR2 is YNNKEL (reference sequence). The CDR3 length is 13 residues. The DNA for the CDR3 is TGTGCCAGCAGCCGGGACAGGGTTCACGAGCAGTACTTC. Amino acid sequence: CASSRDRVHEQYF.

The rearrangement uses TRBV6-6 and TRBJ1-3; the D gene is possibly TRBD1 (6 bases). Trimming removed 8 bases at V and 3 bases at J, with 14 bases between. The CDR3 runs 14 residues. Germline V gene data show CDR1 as MNHNY and CDR2 as SVGAGI (reference sequence). Written as DNA, the CDR3 is TGTGCCAGCTCAGACGGGGGGCGTGGAAACACCATATATTTT. This gives the protein CASSDGGRGNTIYF.

The V gene is TRBV29-1, the J gene TRBJ1-1; no definite D call. V gave up 7 bases and J gave up 0 bases, with 15 bases separating them. This CDR3 comprises 14 residues. Germline lookup yields CDR1 SQVTM and CDR2 ANQGSEA. The CDR3 sequence: CSAQEAAVNTEAFF. The CDR3 DNA reads TGCAGCGCGCAGGAAGCAGCGGTGAACACTGAAGCTTTCTTT.

V usage is TRBV4-2 and J usage is TRBJ1-6; D possibly corresponds to TRBD1 (5 bases). Per the germline V gene, CDR1 is LGHNA and CDR2 is YNFKEQ. The CDR3 is 14 amino acids. Trimming took off 8 bases at V and 5 bases at J, with 13 bases between the two ends. The CDR3 DNA sequence: TGTGCCAGCTTCCTAGGGGCAAATAATTCACCCCTCCACTTT. Translated, it gives CASFLGANNSPLHF.

The sample holds one count of this clone. The chain couples TRBV19 to TRBJ1-2; TRBD1 matches at 7 bases. This CDR3 contains 13 residues. V gave up 7 bases and J gave up 7 bases; unmatched junction bases: 9. From germline, CDR1 is LNHDA and CDR2 SQIVND (reference sequence). DNA for the CDR3: TGTGCCAGTACCGAAAACAGGGGTGCTGGCTACACCTTC. Its protein is CASTENRGAGYTF. Filled out from reference TRBV19 and TRBJ1-2, the complete variable domain reads DGGITQSPKYLFRKEGQNVTLSCEQNLNHDAMYWYRQDPGQGLRLIYYSQIVNDFQKGDIAEGYSVSREKKESFPLTVTSAQKNPTAFYLCASTENRGAGYTFGSGTRLTVV.

The genes are TRBV6-5 and TRBJ1-3, with a weak D call TRBD1 (5 bases). The V gene lost 5 bases and the J gene lost 4 bases, with 12 bases spanning the gap. CDR1 MNHEY and CDR2 SVGAGI come from the germline V gene. This CDR3 contains 14 residues. The CDR3 loop reads CASSSDSSGNTIYF. The CDR3 DNA reads TGTGCCAGCAGTAGCGACAGTAGCGGAAACACCATATATTTT.

The chain recombines TRBV4-1 with TRBJ1-4; the D gene is possibly TRBD1 (6 bases). The CDR3 runs 14 residues. With 4 bases removed from V and 7 bases from J, the gap between germline ends came to 13 bases. CDR1 is MGHRA and CDR2 is YSYEKL in the germline V gene. CDR3 bases: TGCGCCAGCAGCCTCGCGGGGGGCGGTGAAAAACTGTTTTTT. This translates into CASSLAGGGEKLFF.

V usage is TRBV5-1 and J usage is TRBJ1-4; 11 bases are shared with TRBD1. This CDR3 comprises 15 residues. The J segment lost 4 bases and the V segment lost 3 bases, leaving 2 bases of the junction unmatched. Germline loops: CDR1 SGHRS, CDR2 YFSETQ. CDR3 in amino acids: CASSSGTGGNEKLFF. In DNA form, the CDR3 reads TGCGCCAGCAGCTCGGGGACAGGGGGTAATGAAAAACTGTTTTTT.

The V and J genes are TRBV9 and TRBJ2-7; 9 bases are shared with TRBD1. Per germline, CDR1 SGDLS and CDR2 YYNGEE. V lost 0 bases, J lost 4 bases, and 2 bases stayed unmatched. CDR3 length equals 14 residues. CDR3 sequence reads: CASSVADRGYEQYF. The CDR3 nucleotides are TGTGCCAGCAGCGTAGCGGACAGGGGATACGAGCAGTACTTC.

Note on this clone: Other nucleotide sequences in the sample specify the same CDR3. For the CDR3, the DNA is TGTGCCAGCTCACCGGGGGGGGATTCACCCCTCCACTTT. Its translation: CASSPGGDSPLHF. This sequence joins TRBV18 and TRBJ1-6; the D gene is possibly TRBD1 (5 bases). This CDR3 has 13 residues. Trimming removed 3 bases at V and 8 bases at J, with 8 bases between. Germline V lookup: CDR1 KGHSH, CDR2 LQKENI.

The chain combines TRBV11-2 with TRBJ2-7, with no clear D. CDR3 size: 14 residues. Trimming took 1 base from V and 1 from J, leaving 8 bases between them. Germline V gives CDR1 SGHAT, CDR2 FQNNGV. CDR3 nucleotides: TGTGCCAGCAGCTTAGTTATCAGGTCCTACGAGCAGTACTTC. It translates to CASSLVIRSYEQYF.

The chain couples TRBV10-3 to TRBJ2-3, with D maybe TRBD2 (6 bases). Trimming stripped 2 bases from V and 5 bases from J, with 14 bases between. From germline, CDR1 is ENHRY and CDR2 SYGVKD. The CDR3 spans 15 residues. This chain's CDR3 is CAISELALTGDTQYF. CDR3 nucleotide sequence: TGTGCCATCAGTGAGCTAGCGCTCACGGGAGATACGCAGTATTTT.

This clone was detected only once. This rearrangement joins TRBV7-8 to TRBJ2-3, with TRBD2 matching 10 bases. The germline V gene has CDR1 SGHVS and CDR2 FQNEAQ. V lost 1 base, J lost 3 bases, and 13 bases stayed unmatched. The CDR3 is 19 residues long. The CDR3 reads CASSLEPPNLAGATDTQYF. For the CDR3, the DNA is TGTGCCAGCAGCTTAGAGCCCCCAAACCTAGCGGGGGCAACAGATACGCAGTATTTT. The full variable domain, in which reference TRBV7-8 and TRBJ2-3 provide the parts outside the CDR3, is GAGVSQSPRYKVAKRGQDVALRCDPISGHVSLFWYQQALGQGPEFLTYFQNEAQLDKSGLPSDRFFAERPEGSVSTLKIQRTQQEDSAVYLCASSLEPPNLAGATDTQYFGPGTRLTVL.

The chain carries TRBV28 and TRBJ1-2; perhaps TRBD1 as D (5 bases). The germline V gene encodes CDR1 MDHEN and CDR2 SYDVKM. This CDR3 has 12 amino acids. V was pared by 10 bases and J by 8 bases, with 17 bases between. The CDR3 bases are TGTGCCATCCAACAGGTCTTGGCGGGCTACACCTTC. This encodes CAIQQVLAGYTF.

The chain has TRBV11-2 and TRBJ1-3, with TRBD1 identical over 7 bases. CDR3 length: 15 amino acids. Germline V gene sequence: CDR1 SGHAT, CDR2 FQNNGV. V was pared by 5 bases and J by 0 bases, with 4 bases of the junction left unmatched. The CDR3 sequence: CASSTTGTSGNTIYF. CDR3 DNA sequence: TGTGCCAGCAGCACGACAGGGACCTCTGGAAACACCATATATTTT.

Points on this clone: The sample has other DNA sequences that encode this CDR3 too. The gene calls are TRBV9 and TRBJ2-3; 8 bases line up with TRBD2. Germline CDR1 SGDLS, CDR2 YYNGEE. V trimming: 1 base; J trimming: 4 bases; junction bases outside the gene matches: 5. This CDR3 region has 15 residues. This CDR3 reads CASSVSGRGADTQYF. The CDR3 bases are TGTGCCAGCAGCGTATCCGGGAGGGGGGCAGATACGCAGTATTTT.

This rearrangement joins TRBV27 to TRBJ1-5, with D possibly TRBD1 on 5 matching bases. The length of the CDR3 is 13 residues. Germline lookup yields CDR1 MNHEY and CDR2 SMNVEV (reference sequence). V was shortened by 10 bases and J by 3 bases, with 13 bases between the two germline ends. In DNA, the CDR3 is TGTGCCACCCGGAAACAGGACAATCAGCCCCAGCATTTT. Translating it yields CATRKQDNQPQHF.

V and J are TRBV5-1 and TRBJ2-7, with D possibly being TRBD2 (5 bases). In germline, CDR1 is SGHRS, CDR2 YFSETQ. V lost 7 bases to trimming and J lost 2 bases, with 13 bases between them. The CDR3 loop spans 13 amino acids. CDR3 amino acids: CASSPGSTYEQYF. DNA for the CDR3: TGCGCCAGCTCTCCGGGGAGTACCTACGAGCAGTACTTC.